Listed here is a single TCR beta chain. The CDR3 consists of 13 residues. The trim removed 0 bases at V and 11 bases at J, leaving 7 bases unmatched. CDR1 is GTSNPN and CDR2 is SVGIG in the germline V gene (reference sequence). The source of the sample is a study of T cell changes during pregnancy in multiple sclerosis. The protocol was immunoSEQ multiplex PCR, while the TCRdb copy is restricted to in-frame clones and leaves out a portion. The table lists 25,000 to 35,000 clones, under 95% of them singletons. Sequenced here: CD4+ T cells from peripheral blood mononuclear cells, sampled in the second trimester of pregnancy. The chain couples TRBV30 to TRBJ1-2; 9 nucleotides line up with TRBD1. The clonotype originates from a female donor in good health, enrolled as a control in a pregnancy study. CDR3 in amino acids: CAWSVGQGSRYTF. The CDR3 DNA is TGTGCCTGGAGTGTAGGACAGGGGAGTCGGTACACCTTC.